The T cell receptor beta chain described here comes from a study of cytomegalovirus exposure and HLA in healthy donors. Study conclusions and caveats: The sole available immune exposure information was CMV serostatus. The authors later found HLA-associated TCR beta chains more clonally expanded than equally common others.

Primers: 60 Vbeta forward and 13 Jbeta reverse. In the authors' methods: Around 10 million of the 80 million or so unique TCR beta chains counted in a later analysis were shared. Sequenced by immunoSEQ multiplex PCR; TCRdb stores in-frame clones only, minus some. D and trimming come from the DNA, and the V and J calls and clone size come from that table. The sample shows 95,000 to 100,000 clones, roughly 70% of them seen only once. This CDR3 spans 13 amino acids. Trimming cost V 5 bases and J 5 bases; bases outside gene matches: 3. Germline V gene sequence: CDR1 SGHNT, CDR2 YENEEA. A note on this clone: Its antigen is unidentified.

The TCR sequence derives from a man aged 45-65 years in good health and CMV-seronegative. Sequenced material: PBMCs. This chain uses TRBV11-3 with TRBJ2-5, with TRBD1 identical over 9 bases. CDR3 coding DNA: TGTGCCAGCAGCCGGGACAGGGCGGAGACCCAGTACTTC. Protein: CASSRDRAETQYF.